The source of this T cell receptor beta chain is a study of T cell clonality in common variable immunodeficiency. This clone was counted many times. Its antigen is as yet unknown. Read sequence stops 3 residues before the CDR3 end, and the germline J gene provides the missing end. The repertoire was sequenced with immunoSEQ multiplex PCR; TCRdb's copy has only in-frame clones and lacks some. Captured here are more than 65,000 clones, none seen once; the top ten comprise around 0.82%. Points from the study as a whole: Shared TCRbeta clones were fewer between CVID subjects than controls. CVID subjects showed higher TCRbeta clonality than healthy controls. Links between repertoire features and CVID complications were heterogeneity-limited.

The germline CDR1 and CDR2 sequences are LNHNV and YYDKDF (reference sequence). Trimming shortened V by 1 base and J by 0 bases, and 21 bases separated the two germline ends. The CDR3 runs 19 residues. Sequenced: peripheral blood mononuclear cells. The V call is TRBV15, the J call TRBJ1-1, with D possibly being TRBD1 (6 bases). This TCR was recovered from a person aged 18-70 years in good health. The DNA read from the CDR3 is TGTGCCACCAGCAGAGGGGTTGGGGGCATTCCGCCCATGAACACTGAA. Amino acids: CATSRGVGGIPPMNTE. From start to end, the CDR3 is CATSRGVGGIPPMNTEAFF.